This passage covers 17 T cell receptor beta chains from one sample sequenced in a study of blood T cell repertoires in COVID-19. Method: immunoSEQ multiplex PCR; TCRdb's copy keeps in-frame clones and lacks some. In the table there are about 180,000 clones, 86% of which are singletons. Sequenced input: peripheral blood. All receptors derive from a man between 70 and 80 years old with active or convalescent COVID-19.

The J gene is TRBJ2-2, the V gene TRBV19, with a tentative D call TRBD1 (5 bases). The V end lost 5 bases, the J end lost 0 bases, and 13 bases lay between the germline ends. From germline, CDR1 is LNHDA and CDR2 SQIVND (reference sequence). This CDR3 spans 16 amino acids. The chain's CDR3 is CASSGRGLPNTGELFF. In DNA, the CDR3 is TGTGCCAGTAGTGGAAGGGGTTTGCCGAACACCGGGGAGCTGTTTTTT.

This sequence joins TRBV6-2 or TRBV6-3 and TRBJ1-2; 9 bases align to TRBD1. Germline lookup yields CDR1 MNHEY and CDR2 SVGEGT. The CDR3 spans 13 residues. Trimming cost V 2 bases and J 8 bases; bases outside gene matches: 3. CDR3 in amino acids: CASSYGTGIGYTF. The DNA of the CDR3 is TGTGCCAGCAGTTACGGGACAGGGATCGGCTACACCTTC.

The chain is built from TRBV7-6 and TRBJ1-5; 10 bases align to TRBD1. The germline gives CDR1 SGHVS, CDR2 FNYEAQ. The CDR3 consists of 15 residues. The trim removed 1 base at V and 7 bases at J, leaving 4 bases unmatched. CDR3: CASSLETGGRQPQHF. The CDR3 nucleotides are TGTGCCAGCAGCTTAGAGACAGGGGGCAGGCAGCCCCAGCATTTT.

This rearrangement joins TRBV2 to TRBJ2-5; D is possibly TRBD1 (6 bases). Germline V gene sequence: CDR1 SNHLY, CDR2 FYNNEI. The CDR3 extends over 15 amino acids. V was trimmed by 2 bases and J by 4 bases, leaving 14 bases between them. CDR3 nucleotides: TGTGCCAGCAGTGAACTCTACAGGGTAGGAGAGACCCAGTACTTC. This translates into CASSELYRVGETQYF.

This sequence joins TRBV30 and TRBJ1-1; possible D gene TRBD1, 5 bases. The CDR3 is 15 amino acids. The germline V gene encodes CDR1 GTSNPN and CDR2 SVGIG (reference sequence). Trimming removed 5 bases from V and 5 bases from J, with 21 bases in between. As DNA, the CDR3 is TGTGCCTGGGGGAGGAGTGGCAGGGTGGGAACTGAAGCTTTCTTT. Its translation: CAWGRSGRVGTEAFF.

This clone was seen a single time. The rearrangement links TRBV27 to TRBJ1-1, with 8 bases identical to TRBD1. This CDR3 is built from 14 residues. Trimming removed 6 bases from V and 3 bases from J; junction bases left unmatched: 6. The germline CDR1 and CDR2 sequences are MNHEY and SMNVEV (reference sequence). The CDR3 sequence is CASRVQGDHTEAFF. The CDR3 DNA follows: TGTGCCAGCAGAGTACAGGGGGATCACACTGAAGCTTTCTTT.

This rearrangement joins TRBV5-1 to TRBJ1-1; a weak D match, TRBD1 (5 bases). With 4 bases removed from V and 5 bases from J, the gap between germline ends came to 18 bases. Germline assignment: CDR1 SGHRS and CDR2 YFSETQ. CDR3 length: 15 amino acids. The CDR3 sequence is CASSPRGVIVTEAFF. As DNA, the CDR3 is TGCGCCAGCAGCCCGCGGGGCGTTATAGTAACTGAAGCTTTCTTT. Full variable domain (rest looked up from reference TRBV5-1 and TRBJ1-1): KAGVTQTPRYLIKTRGQQVTLSCSPISGHRSVSWYQQTPGQGLQFLFEYFSETQRNKGNFPGRFSGRQFSNSRSEMNVSTLELGDSALYLCASSPRGVIVTEAFFGQGTRLTVV.

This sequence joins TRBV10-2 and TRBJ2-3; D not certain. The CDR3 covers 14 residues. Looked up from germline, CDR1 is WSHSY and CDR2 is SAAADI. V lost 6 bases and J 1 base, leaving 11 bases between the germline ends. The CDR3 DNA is TGCGCCAGCAGGGGTTCGGGTGGCACAGATACGCAGTATTTT. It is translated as CASRGSGGTDTQYF.

The CDR3 nucleotides are TGTGCCAGCACCCCGGGGGGGGGCTATGGCTACACCTTC. Amino acids: CASTPGGGYGYTF. This sequence joins TRBV6-5 and TRBJ1-2; tentatively, D is TRBD1 (5 bases). This CDR3 has 13 residues. Trimming pared 7 bases from V and 4 bases from J, leaving 13 bases between. Germline lookup yields CDR1 MNHEY and CDR2 SVGAGI.

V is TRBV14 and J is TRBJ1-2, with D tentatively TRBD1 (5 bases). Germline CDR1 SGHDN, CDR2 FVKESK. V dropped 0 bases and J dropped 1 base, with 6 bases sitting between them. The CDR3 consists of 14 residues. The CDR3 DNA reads TGTGCCAGCAGCCAAGAGCAGGGTAACTATGGCTACACCTTC. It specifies CASSQEQGNYGYTF.

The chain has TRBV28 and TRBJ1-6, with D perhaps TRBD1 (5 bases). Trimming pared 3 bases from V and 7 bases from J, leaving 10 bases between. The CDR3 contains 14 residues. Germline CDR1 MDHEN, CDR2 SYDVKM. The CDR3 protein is CASSLRQFNSPLHF. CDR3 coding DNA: TGTGCCAGCAGTTTGAGACAGTTCAATTCACCCCTCCACTTT. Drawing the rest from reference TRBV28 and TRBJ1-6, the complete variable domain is DVKVTQSSRYLVKRTGEKVFLECVQDMDHENMFWYRQDPGLGLRLIYFSYDVKMKEKGDIPEGYSVSREKKERFSLILESASTNQTSMYLCASSLRQFNSPLHFGNGTRLTVT.

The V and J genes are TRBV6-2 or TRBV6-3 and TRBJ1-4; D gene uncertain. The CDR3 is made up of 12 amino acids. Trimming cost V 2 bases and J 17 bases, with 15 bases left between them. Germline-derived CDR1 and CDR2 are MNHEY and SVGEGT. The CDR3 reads CASSYDGRVSFF. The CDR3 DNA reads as TGTGCCAGCAGTTACGATGGTCGGGTCTCCTTTTTT.

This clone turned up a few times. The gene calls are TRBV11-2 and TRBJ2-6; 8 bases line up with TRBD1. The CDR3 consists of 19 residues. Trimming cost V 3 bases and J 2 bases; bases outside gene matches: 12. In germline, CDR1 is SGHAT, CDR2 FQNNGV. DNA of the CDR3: TGTGCCAGCAGCTTCTCCCCCGGACAGGGTCGGACTGGGGCCAACGTCCTGACTTTC. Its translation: CASSFSPGQGRTGANVLTF.

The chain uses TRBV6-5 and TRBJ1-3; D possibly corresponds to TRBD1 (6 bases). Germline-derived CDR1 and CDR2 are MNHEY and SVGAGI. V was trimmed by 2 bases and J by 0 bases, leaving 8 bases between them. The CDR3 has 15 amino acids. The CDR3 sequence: CASSYRTDSGNTIYF. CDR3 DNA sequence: TGTGCCAGCAGTTACCGGACAGACTCTGGAAACACCATATATTTT.

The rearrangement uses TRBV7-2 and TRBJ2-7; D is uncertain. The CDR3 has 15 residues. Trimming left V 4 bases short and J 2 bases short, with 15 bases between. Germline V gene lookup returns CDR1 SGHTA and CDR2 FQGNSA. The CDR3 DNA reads TGTGCCAGCAGCTCCAGCTTGACACAGACCTACGAGCAGTACTTC. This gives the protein CASSSSLTQTYEQYF.

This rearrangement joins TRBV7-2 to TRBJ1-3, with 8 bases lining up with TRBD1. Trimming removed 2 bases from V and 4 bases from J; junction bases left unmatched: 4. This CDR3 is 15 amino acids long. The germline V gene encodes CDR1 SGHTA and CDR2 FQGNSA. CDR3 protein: CASSLQGAVGNTIYF. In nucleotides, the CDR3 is TGTGCCAGCAGCTTACAGGGGGCGGTGGGAAACACCATATATTTT. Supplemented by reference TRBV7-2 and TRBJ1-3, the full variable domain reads GAGVSQSPSNKVTEKGKDVELRCDPISGHTALYWYRQSLGQGLEFLIYFQGNSAPDKSGLPSDRFSAERTGGSVSTLTIQRTQQEDSAVYLCASSLQGAVGNTIYFGEGSWLTVV.

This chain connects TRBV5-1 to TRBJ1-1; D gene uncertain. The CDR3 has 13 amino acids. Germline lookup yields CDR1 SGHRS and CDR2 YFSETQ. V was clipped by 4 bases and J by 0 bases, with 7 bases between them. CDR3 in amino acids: CASSQNVNTEAFF. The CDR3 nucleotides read TGCGCCAGCAGCCAGAACGTGAACACTGAAGCTTTCTTT.